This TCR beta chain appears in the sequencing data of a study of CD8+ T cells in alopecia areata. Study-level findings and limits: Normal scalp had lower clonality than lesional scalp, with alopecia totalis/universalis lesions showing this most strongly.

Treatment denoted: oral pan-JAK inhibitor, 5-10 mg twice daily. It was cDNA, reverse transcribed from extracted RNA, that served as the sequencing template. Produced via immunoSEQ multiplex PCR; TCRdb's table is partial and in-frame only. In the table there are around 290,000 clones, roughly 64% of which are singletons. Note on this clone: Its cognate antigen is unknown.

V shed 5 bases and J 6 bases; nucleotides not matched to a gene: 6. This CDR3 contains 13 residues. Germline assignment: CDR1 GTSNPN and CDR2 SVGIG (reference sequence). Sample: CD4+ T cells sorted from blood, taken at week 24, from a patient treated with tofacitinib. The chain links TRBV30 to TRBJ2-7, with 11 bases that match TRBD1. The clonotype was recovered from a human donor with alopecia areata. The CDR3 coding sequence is TGTGCCTGGGAGGACAGGGGGCCTTTCGAGCAGTACTTC. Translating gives CAWEDRGPFEQYF.